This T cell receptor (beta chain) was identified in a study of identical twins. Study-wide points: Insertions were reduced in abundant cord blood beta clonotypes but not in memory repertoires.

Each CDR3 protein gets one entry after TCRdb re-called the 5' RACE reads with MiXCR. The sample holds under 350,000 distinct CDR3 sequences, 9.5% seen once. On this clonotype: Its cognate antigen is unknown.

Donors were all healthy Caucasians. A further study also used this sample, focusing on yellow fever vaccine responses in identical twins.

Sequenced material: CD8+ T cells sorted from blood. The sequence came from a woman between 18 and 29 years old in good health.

The CDR3 bases are TGTGCCAGCAGCATGGACAGGGCTAATGGGCAGTACTTC. The encoded protein is CASSMDRANGQYF. The chain uses TRBV7-9 and TRBJ2-7; 8 nucleotides match TRBD1. The germline gives CDR1 SEHNR, CDR2 FQNEAQ (reference sequence). The CDR3 is 13 amino acids. With 5 bases clipped from V and 9 bases from J, the junction kept 9 bases outside the gene matches.